Shown below are 20 T cell receptor beta chains from a single sample sequenced in a study of post-analysis software for immune sequencing data. Study outcomes and limitations: With TRBV5-6, TRBV5-1 and TRBV20-1 included, about five TRBV segments were more frequent in patients than in controls.

Their antigen targets remain unknown. cDNA libraries for TCR beta contained unique molecular identifiers. TCRdb re-derived calls from the PCR reads in MiXCR, one entry per CDR3 protein. Among about 460,000 distinct CDR3 sequences listed, roughly 45% were seen once. Sequencing was done on a sample of blood. These receptors originate from a girl between 10 and 17 years old with multiple sclerosis.

This chain connects TRBV7-3 to TRBJ2-7, with D perhaps assigned TRBD1 or TRBD2 (5 bases each). Germline CDR1 is SGHTA and CDR2 is FQGTGA. There are 16 residues in the CDR3. V lost 5 bases and J lost 0, with 17 bases in between. This CDR3 reads CASSPRGTGSSYEQYF. The DNA of the CDR3 is TGTGCCAGCAGCCCCCGGGGCACGGGAAGCTCCTACGAGCAGTACTTC. The full variable domain, completed using reference TRBV7-3 and TRBJ2-7, is GAGVSQTPSNKVTEKGKYVELRCDPISGHTALYWYRQSLGQGPEFLIYFQGTGAADDSGLPNDRFFAVRPEGSVSTLKIQRTERGDSAVYLCASSPRGTGSSYEQYFGPGTRLTVT.

This chain links TRBV28 with TRBJ2-6; D unclear. Germline V CDR1 and CDR2: MDHEN, SYDVKM. The V and J ends lost 6 bases and 0 bases respectively, with 12 bases between them. The CDR3 totals 16 residues. CDR3 sequence: CASSRVRNSGANVLTF. CDR3 coding DNA: TGTGCCAGCAGCCGGGTGCGGAACTCTGGGGCCAACGTCCTGACTTTC.

This clonotype turned up a few times. The chain has TRBV24-1 and TRBJ2-3; TRBD2 might be the D (6 bases). The CDR3 length is 13 residues. V was pared by 7 bases and J by 6 bases, with 13 bases between. Germline V gives CDR1 KGHDR, CDR2 SFDVKD. CDR3 sequence reads: CATSGSGRDTQYF. CDR3 sequence (DNA): TGTGCCACCAGCGGGAGCGGCCGTGATACGCAGTATTTT.

This clonotype was counted only a few times. The chain has TRBV7-9 and TRBJ1-4; D is uncertain. Germline V CDR1 and CDR2: SEHNR, FQNEAQ (reference sequence). The length of the CDR3 is 18 residues. V was clipped by 5 bases and J by 0 bases, with 19 bases between them. CDR3 in amino acids: CASSPRLYKGATNEKLFF. Written as DNA, the CDR3 is TGTGCCAGCAGCCCAAGACTTTACAAGGGCGCAACTAATGAAAAACTGTTTTTT.

The chain uses TRBV29-1 and TRBJ1-2; D is unresolved. V was cut by 5 bases and J by 8 bases, with 12 bases left in between. This CDR3 spans 11 amino acids. Germline V gene sequence: CDR1 SQVTM, CDR2 ANQGSEA. CDR3 bases: TGCAGCGTTTCGGAGGCATACGGCTACACCTTC. Its translation: CSVSEAYGYTF.

The chain is built from TRBV3-1 and TRBJ2-1; D may be TRBD2 (6 bases). This CDR3 comprises 15 residues. Germline-derived CDR1 and CDR2 are LGHDT and YNNKEL (reference sequence). V gave up 1 base and J gave up 10 bases, with 17 bases separating them. This CDR3 is CASSQGLVSRYEQFF. The CDR3 DNA is TGTGCCAGCAGCCAAGGACTAGTTAGCCGCTACGAGCAGTTCTTC.

On this clonotype: The missing conserved phenylalanine or tryptophan at the end of this CDR3 makes a read error likely. The rearrangement uses TRBV27 and TRBJ2-4, with 8 bases identical to TRBD1. The J call is in doubt because the DNA end fits TRBJ2-7 better. The CDR3 contains 15 residues. The V gene's germline CDR1 is MNHEY and CDR2 SMNVEV (reference sequence). CDR3 amino acids: CASRPQGANSYEQYC. The CDR3 DNA sequence: TGTGCCAGCAGACCGCAGGGGGCGAATTCCTACGAGCAGTACTGC.

CDR3 region: CSAREGGLKTQYF. The CDR3 DNA sequence: TGCAGTGCTAGAGAAGGGGGTCTGAAGACCCAGTACTTC. The rearrangement joins TRBV20-1 to TRBJ2-5, with D possibly TRBD1 on 6 matching bases. The germline V and J ends were trimmed by 0 bases and 6 bases, with 11 bases remaining between them. The CDR3 has 13 residues. The germline V gene has CDR1 DFQATT and CDR2 SNEGSKA (reference sequence).

This chain links TRBV4-3 with TRBJ2-2; 10 nucleotides match TRBD2. The CDR3 is made up of 18 amino acids. Germline V gene sequence: CDR1 LGHNA, CDR2 YSLEER. J lost 5 bases, V lost 1 base, and 10 bases had no gene match. The CDR3 DNA is TGCGCCAGCAGCCAAGGGTCAGCAGCGGGAGGGAGGACCGGGGAGCTGTTTTTT. Amino acids: CASSQGSAAGGRTGELFF.

The V and J genes are TRBV10-3 and TRBJ2-7; D might be TRBD2 (5 bases). The germline CDR1 and CDR2 sequences are ENHRY and SYGVKD. This CDR3 is built from 13 residues. V was pared by 10 bases and J by 4 bases, with 17 bases between. The CDR3 nucleotides read TGTGCCACCAGCGTCCCTCGCGGGTACGAGCAGTACTTC. This gives the protein CATSVPRGYEQYF.

The chain joins TRBV29-1 to TRBJ2-7; TRBD1 matches 11 bases. The CDR3 is 13 residues long. The germline V gene encodes CDR1 SQVTM and CDR2 ANQGSEA. CDR3 amino acids: CGGLGQGVDEQYF. The CDR3 DNA follows: TGCGGCGGCCTGGGACAGGGGGTTGACGAGCAGTACTTC.

This clonotype was observed many times. CDR3 residues: CASSFGTSGSQETQYF. DNA of the CDR3: TGTGCCAGCAGTTTCGGGACTAGCGGGAGTCAAGAGACCCAGTACTTC. The V gene is TRBV28, the J gene TRBJ2-5; 14 bases align to TRBD2. V shed 3 bases, J shed 2 bases, and the junction held 2 bases outside the gene matches. There are 16 residues in the CDR3. Germline CDR1 reads MDHEN; CDR2 reads SYDVKM.

The gene calls are TRBV4-3 and TRBJ2-1; the D gene is possibly TRBD2 (7 bases). V lost 3 bases and J 9 bases, leaving 15 bases between the germline ends. Germline values: CDR1 LGHNA, CDR2 YSLEER. This CDR3 is 14 amino acids long. CDR3 residues: CASSHLRGAGEQFF. The CDR3 DNA reads TGCGCCAGCAGCCACCTTCGGGGGGCGGGTGAGCAGTTCTTC.

This clonotype was observed a handful of times. This rearrangement joins TRBV5-1 to TRBJ2-1, with 8 bases lining up with TRBD2. There are 15 residues in the CDR3. V was clipped by 2 bases and J by 7 bases; unmatched bases: 8. Germline V CDR1 and CDR2: SGHRS, YFSETQ. In nucleotides, the CDR3 is TGCGCCAGCAGCTTCCCCCCGACTAGCGAAAATGAGCAGTTCTTC. Amino acids: CASSFPPTSENEQFF. Based on the CDR3 plus reference TRBV5-1 and TRBJ2-1, the full variable domain is KAGVTQTPRYLIKTRGQQVTLSCSPISGHRSVSWYQQTPGQGLQFLFEYFSETQRNKGNFPGRFSGRQFSNSRSEMNVSTLELGDSALYLCASSFPPTSENEQFFGPGTRLTVL.

DNA for the CDR3: TGCGCCAGCATGGCGGGAGGGCGCACAGATACGCAGTATTTT. It codes for CASMAGGRTDTQYF. This chain connects TRBV5-1 to TRBJ2-3; 9 bases line up with TRBD2. The germline CDR1 and CDR2 sequences are SGHRS and YFSETQ. V lost 6 bases, J lost 1 base, and 3 bases stayed unmatched. The CDR3 spans 14 residues.

V usage is TRBV6-5 and J usage is TRBJ1-1, with 8 bases lining up with TRBD1. The germline V gene encodes CDR1 MNHEY and CDR2 SVGAGI. The CDR3 runs to 18 residues. V was clipped by 3 bases and J by 2 bases; unmatched bases: 14. The CDR3 loop is CASSYWRAGGSANTEAFF. In DNA, the CDR3 is TGTGCCAGCAGTTATTGGAGGGCAGGGGGCTCCGCTAACACTGAAGCTTTCTTT.

The chain recombines TRBV20-1 with TRBJ1-2; TRBD1 is a possible D gene (5 bases). The CDR3 is 17 residues long. The V gene's germline CDR1 is DFQATT and CDR2 SNEGSKA (reference sequence). V lost 0 bases and J lost 0, with 17 bases in between. The CDR3 reads CSARDLGQGRTNYGYTF. The CDR3 DNA sequence: TGCAGTGCTAGAGATCTGGGCCAGGGAAGGACTAACTATGGCTACACCTTC.

This clonotype was seen a handful of times. The V call is TRBV10-3, the J call TRBJ2-7; 7 bases are a match to TRBD2. Germline trimming cut 2 bases from V and 0 bases from J; bases unmatched to any gene: 1. The CDR3 loop spans 14 amino acids. The germline gives CDR1 ENHRY, CDR2 SYGVKD. The CDR3 sequence is CAISELADSYEQYF. Written as DNA, the CDR3 is TGTGCCATCAGTGAGCTAGCGGACTCCTACGAGCAGTACTTC.

This clonotype was seen a few times. V gene TRBV14 combines with J gene TRBJ2-5; 9 bases align to TRBD2. In germline, CDR1 is SGHDN, CDR2 FVKESK. J lost 4 bases, V lost 4 bases, and 7 bases had no gene match. The length of the CDR3 is 15 residues. The CDR3 reads CASSRGTSYLETQYF. The CDR3 DNA reads as TGTGCCAGCAGCCGCGGGACTAGCTATCTAGAGACCCAGTACTTC.

This clonotype was seen more than once but under ten times. The chain couples TRBV4-2 to TRBJ2-3; possibly TRBD2 for D (5 bases). Trimming shortened V by 6 bases and J by 6 bases, and 19 bases separated the two germline ends. This CDR3 is built from 15 residues. The germline V gene has CDR1 LGHNA and CDR2 YNFKEQ. CDR3 nucleotide sequence: TGTGCCAGCAGTACCGAGAGCGGAGTGGGGGATACGCAGTATTTT. Its translation: CASSTESGVGDTQYF.